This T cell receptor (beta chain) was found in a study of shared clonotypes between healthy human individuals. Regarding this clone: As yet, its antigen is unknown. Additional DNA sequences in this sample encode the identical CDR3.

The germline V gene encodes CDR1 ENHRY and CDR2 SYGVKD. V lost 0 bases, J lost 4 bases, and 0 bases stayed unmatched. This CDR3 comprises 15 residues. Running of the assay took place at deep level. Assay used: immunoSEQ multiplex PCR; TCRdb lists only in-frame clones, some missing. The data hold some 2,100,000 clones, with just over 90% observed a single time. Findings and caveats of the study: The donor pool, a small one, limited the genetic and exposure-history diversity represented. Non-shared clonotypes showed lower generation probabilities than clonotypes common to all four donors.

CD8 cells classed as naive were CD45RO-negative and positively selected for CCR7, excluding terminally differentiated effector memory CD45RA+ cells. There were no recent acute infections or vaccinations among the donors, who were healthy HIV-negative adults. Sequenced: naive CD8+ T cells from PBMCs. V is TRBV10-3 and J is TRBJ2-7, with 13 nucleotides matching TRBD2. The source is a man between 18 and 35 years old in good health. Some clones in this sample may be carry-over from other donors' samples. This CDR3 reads CAISESGLAGYEQYF. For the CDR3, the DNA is TGTGCCATCAGTGAGTCGGGACTAGCGGGGTACGAGCAGTACTTC.